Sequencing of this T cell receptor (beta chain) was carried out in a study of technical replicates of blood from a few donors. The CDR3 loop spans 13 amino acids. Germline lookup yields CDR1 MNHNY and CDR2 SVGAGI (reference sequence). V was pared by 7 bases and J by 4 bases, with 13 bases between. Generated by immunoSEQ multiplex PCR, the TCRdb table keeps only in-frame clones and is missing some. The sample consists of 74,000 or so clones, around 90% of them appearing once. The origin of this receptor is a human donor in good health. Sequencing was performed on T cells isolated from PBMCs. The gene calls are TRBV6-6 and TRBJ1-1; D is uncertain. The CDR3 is CASKRGGGTEAFF. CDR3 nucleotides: TGTGCCAGCAAACGGGGAGGTGGCACTGAAGCTTTCTTT.